These T cell receptor beta chains were read from a single sample in a study of blood T cell repertoires in COVID-19. Some clones are missing from TCRdb's copy, which holds only in-frame ones; the method was immunoSEQ multiplex PCR. The data show 110,000 or so clones, with about 83% seen just once and about 3.8% held by the top ten. Specimen: peripheral blood. These TCRs come from a woman aged 70-85 years with acute or convalescent COVID-19. Both conserved end residues are part of each CDR3. The order of the fields is clone size, V gene, J gene, D gene, CDR3 DNA, CDR3 protein. The D gene is left open where the match is weak. Only some rows state a clone size, as once, few, many or a class for expanded clones.

abundance: NA; v_gene: TRBV4-2; j_gene: TRBJ2-3; d_gene: TRBD2; CDR3nt: TGTGCCAGCAGCCACCTAGCGGGGGGTGAAGAGGATACGCAGTATTTT; CDR3aa: CASSHLAGGEEDTQYF
abundance: NA; v_gene: TRBV28; j_gene: TRBJ1-6; d_gene: NA; CDR3nt: TGTGCCAGCTACCAGGGGAGCTCCTATAATTCACCCCTCCACTTT; CDR3aa: CASYQGSSYNSPLHF
abundance: NA; v_gene: TRBV2; j_gene: TRBJ2-3; d_gene: TRBD2; CDR3nt: TGTGCCAGCAGTGACGGGTTTGGACTAGCGAGGACAGATACGCAGTATTTT; CDR3aa: CASSDGFGLARTDTQYF
abundance: NA; v_gene: TRBV3-1/TRBV3-2; j_gene: TRBJ2-5; d_gene: TRBD2; CDR3nt: TGTGCCAGCAGCCATGTCGGCGGGAGGGCCCCAGACTTC; CDR3aa: CASSHVGGRAPDF
abundance: NA; v_gene: TRBV9; j_gene: TRBJ2-1; d_gene: NA; CDR3nt: TGTGCCAGCGGCGACCCTACAAAAGGGGCCTACAATGAGCAGTTCTTC; CDR3aa: CASGDPTKGAYNEQFF
abundance: NA; v_gene: TRBV6-5; j_gene: TRBJ2-1; d_gene: NA; CDR3nt: TGTGCCAGCAGTAGCCGGACTGTCTACAATGAGCAGTTCTTC; CDR3aa: CASSSRTVYNEQFF
abundance: once; v_gene: TRBV18; j_gene: TRBJ1-2; d_gene: TRBD1; CDR3nt: TGTGCCAGCTCACCGGACAGGGGGGTCGGTGGCTACACCTTC; CDR3aa: CASSPDRGVGGYTF
abundance: NA; v_gene: TRBV28; j_gene: TRBJ2-5; d_gene: TRBD2; CDR3nt: TGTGCCAGCAGTTCGGGATCGGCGGGAGCAGTTAGCCAGTACTTC; CDR3aa: CASSSGSAGAVSQYF
abundance: once; v_gene: TRBV4-2; j_gene: TRBJ2-1; d_gene: TRBD2; CDR3nt: TGTGCCAGCAGCCAAGATTTTGGGACTAGCGGCGATGAGCAGTTCTTC; CDR3aa: CASSQDFGTSGDEQFF
abundance: few; v_gene: TRBV12-3/TRBV12-4; j_gene: TRBJ2-7; d_gene: TRBD1; CDR3nt: TGTGCCAGCAGTGACAGGGGGAACTACGAGCAGTACTTC; CDR3aa: CASSDRGNYEQYF
abundance: few; v_gene: TRBV28; j_gene: TRBJ1-5; d_gene: NA; CDR3nt: TGTGCCAGCAGTTTAACACAGAGTCAGCCCCAGCATTTT; CDR3aa: CASSLTQSQPQHF
abundance: NA; v_gene: TRBV24-1; j_gene: TRBJ2-5; d_gene: TRBD2; CDR3nt: TGTGCCACCAGTGACCTAGCGGGAGGGCAAGACTCGTACCAAGAGACCCAGTACTTC; CDR3aa: CATSDLAGGQDSYQETQYF
abundance: once; v_gene: TRBV7-2; j_gene: TRBJ1-2; d_gene: TRBD1; CDR3nt: TGTGCCAGCAGCCGTGACAGGGGATCGTATGGCTACACCTTC; CDR3aa: CASSRDRGSYGYTF
abundance: NA; v_gene: TRBV7-3; j_gene: TRBJ2-5; d_gene: NA; CDR3nt: TGTGCCAGCAGCTTACAAGGGGCTCAGGAGACCCAGTACTTC; CDR3aa: CASSLQGAQETQYF
abundance: NA; v_gene: TRBV6-1; j_gene: TRBJ1-5; d_gene: NA; CDR3nt: TGTGCCAGCAGTGAGGAGCGCCGGAATCAGCCCCAGCATTTT; CDR3aa: CASSEERRNQPQHF
abundance: NA; v_gene: TRBV7-9; j_gene: TRBJ1-2; d_gene: TRBD1; CDR3nt: TGTGCCAGCGGATCGACAGGGGAGAGCTATGGCTACACCTTC; CDR3aa: CASGSTGESYGYTF
abundance: NA; v_gene: TRBV7-2; j_gene: TRBJ1-5; d_gene: NA; CDR3nt: TGTGCCAGCAACCAACCGGGGGGGGCCGGCAATCAGCCCCAGCATTTT; CDR3aa: CASNQPGGAGNQPQHF
abundance: few; v_gene: TRBV24-1; j_gene: TRBJ1-4; d_gene: TRBD1; CDR3nt: TGTGCCACCAGTGAGGCAGGGGGCGATGAAAAACTGTTTTTT; CDR3aa: CATSEAGGDEKLFF